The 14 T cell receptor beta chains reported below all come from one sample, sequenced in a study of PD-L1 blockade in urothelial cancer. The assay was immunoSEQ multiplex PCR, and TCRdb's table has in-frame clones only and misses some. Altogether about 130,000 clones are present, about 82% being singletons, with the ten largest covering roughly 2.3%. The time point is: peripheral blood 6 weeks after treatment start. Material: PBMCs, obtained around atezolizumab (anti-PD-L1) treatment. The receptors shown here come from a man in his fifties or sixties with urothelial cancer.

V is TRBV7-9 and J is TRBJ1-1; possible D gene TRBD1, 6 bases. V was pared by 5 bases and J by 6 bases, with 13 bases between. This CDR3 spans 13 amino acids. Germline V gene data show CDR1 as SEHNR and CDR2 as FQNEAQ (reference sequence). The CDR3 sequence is CASSPVPGAEAFF. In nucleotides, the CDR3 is TGTGCCAGCAGCCCTGTCCCAGGGGCTGAAGCTTTCTTT. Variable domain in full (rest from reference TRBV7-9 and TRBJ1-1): DTGVSQNPRHKITKRGQNVTFRCDPISEHNRLYWYRQTLGQGPEFLTYFQNEAQLEKSRLLSDRFSAERPKGSFSTLEIQRTEQGDSAMYLCASSPVPGAEAFFGQGTRLTVV.

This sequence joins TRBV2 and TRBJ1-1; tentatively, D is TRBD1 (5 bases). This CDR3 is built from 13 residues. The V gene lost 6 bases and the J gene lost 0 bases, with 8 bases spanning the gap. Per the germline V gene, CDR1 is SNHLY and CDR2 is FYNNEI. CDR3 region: CASSGGMNTEAFF. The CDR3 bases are TGTGCCAGCAGCGGGGGTATGAACACTGAAGCTTTCTTT.

DNA for the CDR3: TGTGCCAGCAGTGTACGACTAGCGACGAACACCGGGGAGCTGTTTTTT. Amino acids: CASSVRLATNTGELFF. The gene calls are TRBV6-1 and TRBJ2-2; TRBD2 agrees at 8 bases. After removal of 4 bases from V and 0 bases from J, the junction contained 4 bases not matched to a gene. Looked up from germline, CDR1 is MNHNS and CDR2 is SASEGT. This CDR3 has 16 amino acids.

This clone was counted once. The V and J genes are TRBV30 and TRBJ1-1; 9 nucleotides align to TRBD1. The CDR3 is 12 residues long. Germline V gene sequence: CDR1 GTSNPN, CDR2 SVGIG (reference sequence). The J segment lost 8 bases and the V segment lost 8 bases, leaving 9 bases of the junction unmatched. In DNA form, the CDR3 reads TGTGCCAGAAGTACAGGGGGCCCAGAAGCTTTCTTT. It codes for CARSTGGPEAFF.

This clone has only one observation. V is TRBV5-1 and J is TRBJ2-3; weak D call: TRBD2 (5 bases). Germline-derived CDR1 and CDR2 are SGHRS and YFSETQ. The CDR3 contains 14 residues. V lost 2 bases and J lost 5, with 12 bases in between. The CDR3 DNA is TGCGCCAGCAGCTTTGGAGGTGTGGGAGATACGCAGTATTTT. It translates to CASSFGGVGDTQYF.

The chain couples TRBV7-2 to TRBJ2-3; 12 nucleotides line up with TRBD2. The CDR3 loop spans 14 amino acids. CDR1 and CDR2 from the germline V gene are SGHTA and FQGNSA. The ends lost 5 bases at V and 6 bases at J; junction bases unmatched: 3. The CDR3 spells CASSRTSGTDTQYF. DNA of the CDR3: TGTGCCAGCAGCCGGACTAGCGGGACCGATACGCAGTATTTT.

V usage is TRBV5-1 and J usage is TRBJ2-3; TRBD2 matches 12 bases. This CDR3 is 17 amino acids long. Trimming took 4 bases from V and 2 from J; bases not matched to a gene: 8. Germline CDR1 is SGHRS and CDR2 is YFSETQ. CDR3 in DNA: TGCGCCAGCAGCCTGTCGACTAGCGGGGGACCCACAGATACGCAGTATTTT. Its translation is CASSLSTSGGPTDTQYF.

The CDR3 is CATHGGGPTQYF. DNA for the CDR3: TGTGCCACCCATGGCGGCGGCCCAACCCAGTACTTC. The rearrangement links TRBV30 to TRBJ2-5; D ambiguous. The CDR3 is 12 residues long. Deletions cut 8 bases from V and 8 bases from J, with 18 bases between. Germline loops: CDR1 GTSNPN, CDR2 SVGIG (reference sequence).

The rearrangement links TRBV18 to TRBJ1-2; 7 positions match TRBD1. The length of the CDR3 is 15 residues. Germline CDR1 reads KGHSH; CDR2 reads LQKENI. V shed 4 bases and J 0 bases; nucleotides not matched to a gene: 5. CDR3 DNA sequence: TGTGCCAGCTCACGCCGGGACAGAGCTAACTATGGCTACACCTTC. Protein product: CASSRRDRANYGYTF.

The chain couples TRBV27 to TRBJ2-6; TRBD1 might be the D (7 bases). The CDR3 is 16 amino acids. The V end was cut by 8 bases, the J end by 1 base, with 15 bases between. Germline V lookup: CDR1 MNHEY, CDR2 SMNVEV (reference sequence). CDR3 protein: CASGGTEISGANVLTF. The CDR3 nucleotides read TGTGCCAGCGGGGGGACAGAAATTTCTGGGGCCAACGTCCTGACTTTC.

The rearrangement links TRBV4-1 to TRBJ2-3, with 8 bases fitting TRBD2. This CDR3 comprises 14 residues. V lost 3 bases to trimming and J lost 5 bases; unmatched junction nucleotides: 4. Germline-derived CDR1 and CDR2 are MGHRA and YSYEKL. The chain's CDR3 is CASSQFLAGDTQYF. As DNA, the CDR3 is TGCGCCAGCAGCCAGTTCCTAGCGGGAGATACGCAGTATTTT.

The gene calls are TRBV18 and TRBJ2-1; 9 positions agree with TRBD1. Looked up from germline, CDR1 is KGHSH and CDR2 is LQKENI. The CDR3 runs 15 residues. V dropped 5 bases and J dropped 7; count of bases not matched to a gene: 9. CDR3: CASSTGTGRVNEQFF. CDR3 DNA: TGTGCCAGCTCAACCGGGACAGGGCGGGTAAATGAGCAGTTCTTC.

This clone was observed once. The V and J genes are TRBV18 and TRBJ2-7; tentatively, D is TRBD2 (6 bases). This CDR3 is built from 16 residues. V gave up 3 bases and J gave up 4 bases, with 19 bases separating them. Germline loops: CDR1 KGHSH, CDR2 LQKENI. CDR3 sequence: CASSPGLGGGQYEQYF. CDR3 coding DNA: TGTGCCAGCTCACCCGGGCTTGGAGGAGGGCAGTACGAGCAGTACTTC.

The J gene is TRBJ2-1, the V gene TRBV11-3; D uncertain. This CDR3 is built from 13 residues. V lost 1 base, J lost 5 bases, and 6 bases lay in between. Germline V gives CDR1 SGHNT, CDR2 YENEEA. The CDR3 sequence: CASSLARHNEQFF. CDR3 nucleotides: TGTGCCAGCAGCTTAGCCAGGCACAATGAGCAGTTCTTC.